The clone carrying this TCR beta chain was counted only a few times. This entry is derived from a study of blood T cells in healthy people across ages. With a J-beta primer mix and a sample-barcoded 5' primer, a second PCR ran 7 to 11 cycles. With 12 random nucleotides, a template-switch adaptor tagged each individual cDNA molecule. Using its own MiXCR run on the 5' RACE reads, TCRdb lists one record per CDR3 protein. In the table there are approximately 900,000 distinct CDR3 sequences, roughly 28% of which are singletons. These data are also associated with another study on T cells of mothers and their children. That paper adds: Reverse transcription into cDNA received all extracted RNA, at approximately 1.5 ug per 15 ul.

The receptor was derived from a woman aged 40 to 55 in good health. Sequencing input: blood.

The CDR3 nucleotides are TGTGCCAGCAGTTTACGCAGGGGGCTGCAGCCCCAGCATTTT. This translates into CASSLRRGLQPQHF. The chain carries TRBV27 and TRBJ1-5, with 8 bases matching TRBD1. This CDR3 comprises 14 residues. CDR1 is MNHEY, CDR2 SMNVEV, per germline (reference sequence). The J segment lost 7 bases and the V segment lost 2 bases, leaving 4 bases of the junction unmatched.